Listed here are 8 T cell receptor beta chains from one sample, sequenced in a study of T cells after yellow fever vaccination. TCRdb reanalysed the 5' RACE reads using MiXCR and keeps one entry per CDR3 protein. The sample lists approximately 110,000 distinct CDR3 sequences; more than 7.5% were seen once. The sample here was CD8+ T cells sorted from PBMCs, taken 45 days after the yellow fever booster vaccination. The receptors shown here come from a man aged 30 to 45 who received the YFV17D yellow fever vaccine.

This clonotype showed up many times. The rearrangement links TRBV9 to TRBJ2-2; TRBD2 aligns across 13 bases. The CDR3 consists of 16 residues. Trimming took 2 bases from V and 5 from J; bases not matched to a gene: 3. Germline V CDR1 and CDR2: SGDLS, YYNGEE. The CDR3 DNA sequence: TGTGCCAGCAGCGTGGGACTAGCGGGATGGACCGGGGAGCTGTTTTTT. Translation gives CASSVGLAGWTGELFF.

This clonotype was observed a few times. The rearrangement joins TRBV6-2 or TRBV6-3 to TRBJ2-7, with 9 bases that match TRBD2. Per the germline V gene, CDR1 is MNHEY and CDR2 is SVGEGT. This CDR3 comprises 16 residues. The ends lost 2 bases at V and 3 bases at J; junction bases unmatched: 8. The CDR3 DNA follows: TGTGCCAGCAGTTACCCGCTAGCGGGAATGGTCTACGAGCAGTACTTC. Its protein product is CASSYPLAGMVYEQYF.

This clonotype was seen more than once but under ten times. The chain uses TRBV7-9 and TRBJ2-1; D possibly uses TRBD1 or TRBD2 (5 bases each). The CDR3 runs 11 residues. Deletions cut 7 bases from V and 7 bases from J, with 8 bases between. CDR1 and CDR2 (germline): SEHNR, FQNEAQ (reference sequence). CDR3: CASTWGNEQFF. The CDR3 DNA is TGTGCCAGCACCTGGGGGAATGAGCAGTTCTTC.

This clonotype was seen a handful of times. The chain combines TRBV29-1 with TRBJ2-7; D is possibly TRBD1 or TRBD2 (7 bases each). The germline gives CDR1 SQVTM, CDR2 ANQGSEA. The CDR3 is made up of 16 amino acids. Trimming took off 7 bases at V and 2 bases at J, with 24 bases between the two ends. CDR3 bases: TGCAGCGCCGGAAAGACAGGGACTATTATTACCTACGAGCAGTACTTC. This sequence encodes CSAGKTGTIITYEQYF.

At least ten counts were recorded for this clonotype. CDR3 in amino acids: CASSRGTGGYTF. In DNA, the CDR3 is TGTGCCAGCAGCCGCGGGACGGGAGGCTACACCTTC. The chain uses TRBV3-1 and TRBJ1-2; possible D gene TRBD1, 5 bases. V lost 4 bases and J 8 bases, leaving 11 bases between the germline ends. Germline V gene data show CDR1 as LGHDT and CDR2 as YNNKEL (reference sequence). This CDR3 is 12 amino acids long.

In this sample, this clonotype turned up many times. This chain uses TRBV6-5 with TRBJ1-2, with D unresolved. Germline V CDR1 and CDR2: MNHEY, SVGAGI. The CDR3 is 13 amino acids. The germline V and J ends were trimmed by 4 bases and 2 bases, with 8 bases remaining between them. CDR3 in DNA: TGTGCCAGCAGTTTTGGCGGCAACTATGGCTACACCTTC. As protein: CASSFGGNYGYTF.

This clonotype was counted ten times or more. This rearrangement joins TRBV27 to TRBJ2-7, with D uncertain. The CDR3 consists of 12 residues. Germline values: CDR1 MNHEY, CDR2 SMNVEV (reference sequence). With 6 bases removed from V and 5 bases from J, the gap between germline ends came to 11 bases. The CDR3 DNA reads TGTGCCAGCAGCCATTGGGCGAACGAGCAGTACTTC. It translates to CASSHWANEQYF.

Turning to this clonotype: This may stem from a read error, because a much larger clone lies one nucleotide away. This sequence joins TRBV7-9 and TRBJ2-3; D may match TRBD1 or TRBD2 (6 bases each). The CDR3 has 15 amino acids. Germline CDR1 and CDR2: SEHNR and FQNEAQ (reference sequence). This CDR3 is CASSLVDRPGDTLYF. CDR3 nucleotides: TGTGCCAGCAGCTTAGTTGACAGGCCGGGAGATACGCTGTATTTT.